These 20 T cell receptor beta chains were sequenced from one sample in a study of CD8 T cells in Susac syndrome. A quantity of about 0.45 to 1 ug RNA underwent reverse transcription using random hexamers. TCRdb re-derived calls from the immunoSEQ multiplex PCR reads in MiXCR, one entry per CDR3 protein. The sample records 150,000 to 200,000 distinct CDR3 sequences, 93% being singletons. Source material: CD4+ T cells from PBMCs. Receptors originate from a human donor with multiple sclerosis.

This sequence joins TRBV2 and TRBJ2-5; D remains unclear. Germline-derived CDR1 and CDR2 are SNHLY and FYNNEI. V was shortened by 7 bases and J by 4 bases, with 10 bases between the two germline ends. The CDR3 totals 12 residues. In DNA form, the CDR3 reads TGTGCCAGCATCTCGAGTAGAGAGACCCAGTACTTC. The encoded protein is CASISSRETQYF.

The rearrangement joins TRBV2 to TRBJ1-1; D remains unclear. CDR1 and CDR2 from the germline V gene are SNHLY and FYNNEI. This CDR3 region has 13 residues. Trimming removed 4 bases from V and 3 bases from J, with 9 bases in between. CDR3 bases: TGTGCCAGCAGTGTGGAGGTGGACACTGAAGCTTTCTTT. It encodes CASSVEVDTEAFF.

The CDR3 DNA reads as TGTGCCAGCAGTTACCCAGGGGTCCACGAGCAGTACTTC. Translation gives CASSYPGVHEQYF. This chain joins TRBV28 and TRBJ2-7, with D perhaps TRBD1 (6 bases). Trimming took off 4 bases at V and 5 bases at J, with 12 bases between the two ends. Germline V gene lookup returns CDR1 MDHEN and CDR2 SYDVKM. CDR3 length equals 13 residues.

The chain is built from TRBV9 and TRBJ2-3, with 11 bases lining up with TRBD2. J lost 1 base, V lost 0 bases, and 7 bases had no gene match. The V gene's germline CDR1 is SGDLS and CDR2 YYNGEE. The CDR3 consists of 18 residues. The CDR3 DNA reads as TGTGCCAGCAGCGTAGGTTTTTCTAGCGGGGGGCGCACAGATACGCAGTATTTT. This translates into CASSVGFSSGGRTDTQYF.

The chain is built from TRBV20-1 and TRBJ2-7; D assignment may be TRBD1 or TRBD2 (5 bases each). This CDR3 has 15 amino acids. Germline V gene lookup returns CDR1 DFQATT and CDR2 SNEGSKA (reference sequence). V lost 0 bases to trimming and J lost 3 bases, with 15 bases between them. The DNA for the CDR3 is TGCAGTGCTAGAGATCGAACGGGGCCCGGCTACGAGCAGTACTTC. Protein product: CSARDRTGPGYEQYF.

V is TRBV6-2 or TRBV6-3 and J is TRBJ1-5; TRBD1 matches 8 bases. Germline CDR1 reads MNHEY; CDR2 reads SVGEGT. This CDR3 is 16 amino acids long. V was pared by 5 bases and J by 2 bases, with 8 bases of the junction left unmatched. The CDR3 here is CASSRQGQRGNQPQHF. DNA for the CDR3: TGTGCCAGCAGTCGACAGGGGCAGAGGGGCAATCAGCCCCAGCATTTT.

V and J are TRBV27 and TRBJ2-7, with a tentative D call TRBD2 (5 bases). The germline CDR1 and CDR2 sequences are MNHEY and SMNVEV (reference sequence). V shed 5 bases and J shed 2 bases, with 16 bases lying between them. This CDR3 region has 15 residues. The CDR3 region is CASSPREAGTYEQYF. CDR3 in DNA: TGTGCCAGCAGTCCCAGAGAGGCGGGCACCTACGAGCAGTACTTC.

The chain combines TRBV5-1 with TRBJ2-5; 10 positions agree with TRBD2. V lost 2 bases, J lost 1 base, and 5 bases stayed unmatched. The V gene's germline CDR1 is SGHRS and CDR2 YFSETQ. The CDR3 sequence is 16 residues long. CDR3 nucleotide sequence: TGCGCCAGCAGCTTCTCCGTAGCGGGAGGCCAAGAGACCCAGTACTTC. Translation: CASSFSVAGGQETQYF.

This chain uses TRBV2 with TRBJ1-1; D call uncertain. V was pared by 7 bases and J by 0 bases, with 12 bases between. The CDR3 has 14 residues. In germline, CDR1 is SNHLY, CDR2 FYNNEI. CDR3: CASIEMGLNTEAFF. The DNA of the CDR3 is TGTGCCAGCATCGAGATGGGTTTGAACACTGAAGCTTTCTTT. Drawing the rest from reference TRBV2 and TRBJ1-1, the complete variable domain is EPEVTQTPSHQVTQMGQEVILRCVPISNHLYFYWYRQILGQKVEFLVSFYNNEISEKSEIFDDQFSVERPDGSNFTLKIRSTKLEDSAMYFCASIEMGLNTEAFFGQGTRLTVV.

The V call is TRBV18, the J call TRBJ2-7, with 10 positions matching TRBD1. Trimming removed 6 bases from V and 2 bases from J; junction bases left unmatched: 4. The CDR3 has 14 amino acids. CDR1 is KGHSH, CDR2 LQKENI, per germline. CDR3 sequence: CASSSGTGAYEQYF. CDR3 DNA sequence: TGTGCCAGCTCGTCCGGGACAGGGGCCTACGAGCAGTACTTC.

The rearrangement links TRBV7-9 to TRBJ2-7; D call uncertain. CDR3 length: 10 amino acids. CDR1 SEHNR and CDR2 FQNEAQ come from the germline V gene (reference sequence). The V end lost 8 bases, the J end lost 7 bases, and 9 bases lay between the germline ends. Here the CDR3 reads CASSAGEQYF. In DNA, the CDR3 is TGTGCCAGCTCCGCCGGGGAGCAGTACTTC.

The gene calls are TRBV5-1 and TRBJ1-6; D might be TRBD1 (6 bases). The V and J ends lost 4 bases and 10 bases respectively, with 18 bases between them. Germline V gene lookup returns CDR1 SGHRS and CDR2 YFSETQ. The CDR3 is 15 residues long. This CDR3 is CASSQGRGQNSPLHF. The CDR3 DNA reads TGCGCCAGCAGCCAAGGGAGGGGACAAAACTCACCCCTCCACTTT.

V usage is TRBV5-1 and J usage is TRBJ1-4; TRBD1 is a possible D gene (5 bases). Germline assignment: CDR1 SGHRS and CDR2 YFSETQ. Trimming shortened V by 4 bases and J by 0 bases, and 10 bases separated the two germline ends. The CDR3 has 15 amino acids. CDR3 in DNA: TGCGCCAGCAGCGGAACAGGAGCAACTAATGAAAAACTGTTTTTT. It translates to CASSGTGATNEKLFF.

V is TRBV15 and J is TRBJ1-4; the match to TRBD1 covers 9 bases. The CDR3 spans 14 residues. Trimming cost V 3 bases and J 8 bases; bases outside gene matches: 4. Germline loops: CDR1 LNHNV, CDR2 YYDKDF (reference sequence). CDR3 coding DNA: TGTGCCACCAGCAGCGGACAGGGGAGGGAAAAACTGTTTTTT. Encoded protein: CATSSGQGREKLFF.

V usage is TRBV19 and J usage is TRBJ1-1, with 9 bases matching TRBD1. The CDR3 sequence is 14 residues long. Germline V CDR1 and CDR2: LNHDA, SQIVND (reference sequence). After removal of 6 bases from V and 0 bases from J, the junction contained 2 bases not matched to a gene. The CDR3 coding sequence is TGTGCCAGTAGAAGGACAGGGGTGAACACTGAAGCTTTCTTT. Its translation: CASRRTGVNTEAFF.

The rearrangement links TRBV27 to TRBJ1-5; D not resolved. Germline V gene lookup returns CDR1 MNHEY and CDR2 SMNVEV (reference sequence). The CDR3 is made up of 13 amino acids. The germline V and J ends were trimmed by 5 bases and 4 bases, with 9 bases remaining between them. The CDR3 sequence is CASSMSRNQPQHF. Written as DNA, the CDR3 is TGTGCCAGCAGTATGTCGAGGAATCAGCCCCAGCATTTT.

J is TRBJ1-5 and V is TRBV6-1, with 12 bases that match TRBD1. The V segment lost 6 bases and the J segment 1 base; nucleotides outside the gene matches: 7. This CDR3 has 17 amino acids. Germline CDR1 MNHNS, CDR2 SASEGT. As DNA, the CDR3 is TGTGCCAGCAGAGCCGGGACAGGGGGCGGCAGCAATCAGCCCCAGCATTTT. It yields the protein CASRAGTGGGSNQPQHF.

This chain joins TRBV6-4 and TRBJ1-5; D possibly corresponds to TRBD1 (6 bases). The V and J ends lost 3 bases and 0 bases respectively, with 12 bases between them. CDR1 and CDR2 from the germline V gene are MRHNA and SNTAGT. The CDR3 spans 16 residues. CDR3 amino acids: CASSEDSLYSNQPQHF. In DNA form, the CDR3 reads TGTGCCAGCAGTGAGGACAGTCTCTATAGCAATCAGCCCCAGCATTTT.

The gene calls are TRBV20-1 and TRBJ2-3, with 7 nucleotides matching TRBD2. This CDR3 contains 13 residues. The ends lost 1 base at V and 6 bases at J; junction bases unmatched: 4. Germline lookup yields CDR1 DFQATT and CDR2 SNEGSKA (reference sequence). The CDR3 nucleotides read TGCAGTGCTAGAGTGGGAGGGACCGATACGCAGTATTTT. This sequence encodes CSARVGGTDTQYF.

The chain has TRBV19 and TRBJ1-1, with a possible D match to TRBD1 (5 bases). Germline lookup yields CDR1 LNHDA and CDR2 SQIVND (reference sequence). Trimming removed 4 bases at V and 1 base at J, with 13 bases between. The CDR3 is 15 amino acids. Here the CDR3 DNA reads TGTGCCAGTAGTAGAAAGCGAACAGGGAACACTGAAGCTTTCTTT. As protein: CASSRKRTGNTEAFF.